The 25 T cell receptor beta chains listed next were all sequenced from one sample in a study of Graves' ophthalmopathy and Graves' hyperthyroidism. Amplified material comprised TCR beta CDR3 regions derived from RNA transcripts. An opening RT-PCR round employed HTBI primers and preceded a second-round multiplex PCR. TCRdb passed the multiplex PCR reads through MiXCR, listing each CDR3 protein once. The profile covers approximately 210,000 distinct CDR3 sequences, with 25% to 30% appearing a single time and about 9.3% taken by the ten largest. The material sequenced was peripheral blood. Every receptor here comes from a man aged 50-59 years with Graves' ophthalmopathy.

V usage is TRBV6-1 and J usage is TRBJ1-5; TRBD1 is a possible D gene (5 bases). Trimming took off 5 bases at V and 7 bases at J, with 12 bases between the two ends. CDR1 is MNHNS, CDR2 SASEGT, per germline. This CDR3 has 13 residues. CDR3 bases: TGTGCCAGCAGTCCCGAGACAGTCCAGCCCCAGCATTTT. Translation gives CASSPETVQPQHF.

This clonotype has more than one count but fewer than ten. The chain carries TRBV6-1 and TRBJ1-1, with D possibly being TRBD1 (5 bases). The V and J ends lost 6 bases and 1 base respectively, with 9 bases between them. Germline CDR1 and CDR2: MNHNS and SASEGT. This CDR3 comprises 13 residues. CDR3: CASRDGTNTEAFF. The CDR3 nucleotides read TGTGCCAGCAGGGACGGGACGAACACTGAAGCTTTCTTT.

V usage is TRBV12-3 or TRBV12-4 and J usage is TRBJ1-1; possibly TRBD1 for D (5 bases). CDR3 length: 14 residues. Trimming shortened V by 5 bases and J by 0 bases, and 10 bases separated the two germline ends. DNA of the CDR3: TGTGCCAGCAGTCCCCGGGGCGTGAACACTGAAGCTTTCTTT. It translates to CASSPRGVNTEAFF.

The genes are TRBV20-1 and TRBJ1-6; perhaps TRBD1 as D (5 bases). Between the trimmed V and J ends, which lost 2 bases and 0 bases, there was a span of 11 bases. Germline V lookup: CDR1 DFQATT, CDR2 SNEGSKA (reference sequence). The length of the CDR3 is 16 residues. CDR3 residues: CSARTGVSSYNSPLHF. The CDR3 DNA reads as TGCAGTGCTAGAACAGGAGTAAGCTCCTATAATTCACCCCTCCACTTT.

J is TRBJ2-7 and V is TRBV28; 7 bases are shared with TRBD2. V dropped 7 bases and J dropped 3; count of bases not matched to a gene: 12. The germline CDR1 and CDR2 sequences are MDHEN and SYDVKM. This CDR3 has 15 residues. CDR3 sequence: CASKAASGGNYEQYF. In DNA form, the CDR3 reads TGTGCCAGCAAGGCTGCGTCGGGAGGAAACTACGAGCAGTACTTC.

This clonotype appeared many times. The rearrangement links TRBV6-1 to TRBJ2-7; a weak D match, TRBD2 (6 bases). The CDR3 runs 16 residues. The V end lost 1 base, the J end lost 2 bases, and 15 bases lay between the germline ends. Germline V gives CDR1 MNHNS, CDR2 SASEGT. The CDR3 reads CASSEEGAGTPYEQYF. The CDR3 region has the DNA TGTGCCAGCAGTGAAGAAGGGGCGGGAACGCCCTACGAGCAGTACTTC.

The chain combines TRBV6-2 or TRBV6-3 with TRBJ1-2; the D is unclear. Germline values: CDR1 MNHEY, CDR2 SVGEGT. V was pared by 5 bases and J by 9 bases, with 16 bases between. The CDR3 is 13 amino acids. The CDR3: CASSKDQVIRYTF. The CDR3 nucleotides are TGTGCCAGCAGTAAGGATCAAGTCATACGCTACACCTTC.

Many counts were recorded for this clonotype. The CDR3 here is CASSLEAARGTEAFF. For the CDR3, the DNA is TGTGCCAGCAGCTTAGAGGCGGCCCGCGGCACTGAAGCTTTCTTT. The rearrangement links TRBV11-2 to TRBJ1-1; unclear D gene. With 0 bases removed from V and 4 bases from J, the gap between germline ends came to 12 bases. The CDR3 totals 15 residues. The germline V gene has CDR1 SGHAT and CDR2 FQNNGV. The full variable domain, its missing parts supplied by reference TRBV11-2 and TRBJ1-1, is EAGVAQSPRYKIIEKRQSVAFWCNPISGHATLYWYQQILGQGPKLLIQFQNNGVVDDSQLPKDRFSAERLKGVDSTLKIQPAKLEDSAVYLCASSLEAARGTEAFFGQGTRLTVV.

The sample holds many counts of this clonotype. The V and J genes are TRBV2 and TRBJ1-2; a weak D match, TRBD1 (5 bases). Germline V gene sequence: CDR1 SNHLY, CDR2 FYNNEI. V was clipped by 4 bases and J by 2 bases, with 8 bases between them. The CDR3 is 13 residues long. The CDR3 region is CASSVDINYGYTF. The CDR3 DNA reads as TGTGCCAGCAGTGTGGACATAAACTATGGCTACACCTTC.

This clonotype was seen many times. The CDR3 nucleotides read TGCGCCAGCAGCCCCGGACAGGGGTACATGAACACTGAAGCTTTCTTT. It yields the protein CASSPGQGYMNTEAFF. The J gene is TRBJ1-1, the V gene TRBV5-1, with 9 bases fitting TRBD1. Unmatched junction bases numbered 7, after V lost 4 bases and J lost 0 bases. The V gene's germline CDR1 is SGHRS and CDR2 YFSETQ. The CDR3 extends over 16 amino acids. Full variable domain (rest looked up from reference TRBV5-1 and TRBJ1-1): KAGVTQTPRYLIKTRGQQVTLSCSPISGHRSVSWYQQTPGQGLQFLFEYFSETQRNKGNFPGRFSGRQFSNSRSEMNVSTLELGDSALYLCASSPGQGYMNTEAFFGQGTRLTVV.

In its sample, this clonotype was seen many times. V and J are TRBV19 and TRBJ1-2; no firm D call. V lost 6 bases to trimming and J lost 7 bases, with 15 bases between them. The length of the CDR3 is 13 residues. The germline gives CDR1 LNHDA, CDR2 SQIVND (reference sequence). This CDR3 reads CASRDRSLSGYTF. Written as DNA, the CDR3 is TGTGCCAGTAGAGACCGGTCCCTTTCTGGCTACACCTTC.

This clonotype was detected ten times or more. V usage is TRBV7-6 and J usage is TRBJ2-5; D may be TRBD1 (6 bases). This CDR3 is 14 amino acids long. Per germline, CDR1 SGHVS and CDR2 FNYEAQ. V lost 1 base and J lost 0, with 6 bases in between. The CDR3 DNA follows: TGTGCCAGCAGCTTAGACAGGGACCAAGAGACCCAGTACTTC. It yields the protein CASSLDRDQETQYF.

At least ten counts were recorded for this clonotype. V is TRBV11-2 and J is TRBJ2-5; 7 bases are a match to TRBD1. Per germline, CDR1 SGHAT and CDR2 FQNNGV. Trimming removed 5 bases from V and 1 base from J; junction bases left unmatched: 4. This CDR3 has 14 amino acids. CDR3 nucleotides: TGTGCCAGCAGCCAGACAGGGATCCAAGAGACCCAGTACTTC. It yields the protein CASSQTGIQETQYF.

The gene calls are TRBV6-1 and TRBJ2-7; TRBD1 matches at 9 bases. J gave up 1 base and V 8 bases, and 6 bases lay outside the gene matches. The germline gives CDR1 MNHNS, CDR2 SASEGT. The CDR3 has 14 residues. CDR3 nucleotides: TGTGCCAGCCGGGCGGGACAGGGATCCTACGAGCAGTACTTC. The encoded protein is CASRAGQGSYEQYF.

This clonotype came up many times. The V call is TRBV10-3, the J call TRBJ2-2, with D unresolved. Germline V gene lookup returns CDR1 ENHRY and CDR2 SYGVKD. CDR3 size: 13 residues. Trimming took 9 bases from V and 1 from J, leaving 9 bases between them. As DNA, the CDR3 is TGTGCCATAAAATTCGAGAACACCGGGGAGCTGTTTTTT. It codes for CAIKFENTGELFF.

This clonotype was seen repeatedly, ten times or more. The V call is TRBV28, the J call TRBJ2-5, with D perhaps matching TRBD1 (6 bases). The length of the CDR3 is 11 residues. Trimming stripped 8 bases from V and 6 bases from J, with 10 bases between. Germline-derived CDR1 and CDR2 are MDHEN and SYDVKM. The CDR3 nucleotides read TGTGCCAGCGTCAGGGGAAAGACCCAGTACTTC. Translation gives CASVRGKTQYF.

This chain uses TRBV29-1 with TRBJ2-5, with 9 nucleotides matching TRBD2. CDR3 length: 14 residues. The germline V gene has CDR1 SQVTM and CDR2 ANQGSEA. The ends lost 6 bases at V and 4 bases at J; junction bases unmatched: 9. As DNA, the CDR3 is TGCAGCGTCAGGACTAGCGAGAGGGGAGAGACCCAGTACTTC. Encoded protein: CSVRTSERGETQYF.

This chain connects TRBV5-1 to TRBJ1-1; TRBD1 is a possible D gene (5 bases). CDR1 and CDR2 from the germline V gene are SGHRS and YFSETQ. This CDR3 contains 14 residues. V lost 0 bases and J lost 1, with 7 bases in between. The CDR3 bases are TGCGCCAGCAGCTTGGAGGGGCAGAACACTGAAGCTTTCTTT. It is translated as CASSLEGQNTEAFF.

This clonotype has a count of ten or more. This chain joins TRBV5-6 and TRBJ2-7, with D hard to call. In germline, CDR1 is SGHDT, CDR2 YYEEEE. Between the trimmed V and J ends, which lost 5 bases and 3 bases, there was a span of 18 bases. This CDR3 contains 15 residues. The CDR3 is CASRPRGTNHYEQYF. DNA for the CDR3: TGTGCCAGCAGGCCCCGTGGCACGAACCACTACGAGCAGTACTTC.

This clonotype was counted ten times or more. The rearrangement uses TRBV6-1 and TRBJ2-2, with 7 positions matching TRBD1. The germline V gene has CDR1 MNHNS and CDR2 SASEGT. This CDR3 spans 16 amino acids. Losses at the gene ends were 5 bases for V and 0 bases for J; bases not matched to a gene: 6. CDR3 in amino acids: CASSTGTAANTGELFF. CDR3 DNA sequence: TGTGCCAGCAGTACCGGGACAGCCGCGAACACCGGGGAGCTGTTTTTT.

This clonotype was picked up many times. This sequence joins TRBV7-8 and TRBJ2-5, with D hard to call. Germline lookup yields CDR1 SGHVS and CDR2 FQNEAQ. The V end was cut by 6 bases, the J end by 5 bases, with 13 bases between. The CDR3 is made up of 13 amino acids. The CDR3 DNA follows: TGTGCCAGCAGACTCCCCCCGACGGAGACCCAGTACTTC. It is translated as CASRLPPTETQYF.

V gene TRBV11-2 combines with J gene TRBJ1-2; unclear D gene. Trimming removed 2 bases at V and 0 bases at J, with 13 bases between. The CDR3 is 16 residues long. Per the germline V gene, CDR1 is SGHAT and CDR2 is FQNNGV. The CDR3 bases are TGTGCCAGCAGCTTAAAGTTGGGTGACGCTAACTATGGCTACACCTTC. It codes for CASSLKLGDANYGYTF.

This clonotype was observed at least ten times. The V and J genes are TRBV29-1 and TRBJ2-2, with D perhaps TRBD2 (7 bases). This CDR3 is built from 14 residues. V lost 6 bases, J lost 4 bases, and 15 bases lay in between. Per the germline V gene, CDR1 is SQVTM and CDR2 is ANQGSEA. The CDR3 here is CSVGGGTSTGELFF. The CDR3 coding sequence is TGCAGCGTAGGGGGGGGTACCAGCACCGGGGAGCTGTTTTTT.

This clonotype was counted many times. The chain couples TRBV12-3 or TRBV12-4 to TRBJ1-5; D gene uncertain. The CDR3 consists of 12 residues. Deletions cut 3 bases from V and 8 bases from J, with 8 bases between. The CDR3 sequence: CASSLSRKPQHF. The CDR3 nucleotides read TGTGCCAGCAGTTTGAGTAGAAAGCCCCAGCATTTT.

The chain uses TRBV28 and TRBJ2-7, with 15 bases matching TRBD2. V gave up 5 bases and J gave up 4 bases; unmatched junction bases: 6. The CDR3 extends over 16 amino acids. Per germline, CDR1 MDHEN and CDR2 SYDVKM. The CDR3 spells CASSPSGLAGGYEQYF. CDR3 sequence (DNA): TGTGCCAGCAGTCCGTCCGGACTAGCGGGAGGGTACGAGCAGTACTTC.